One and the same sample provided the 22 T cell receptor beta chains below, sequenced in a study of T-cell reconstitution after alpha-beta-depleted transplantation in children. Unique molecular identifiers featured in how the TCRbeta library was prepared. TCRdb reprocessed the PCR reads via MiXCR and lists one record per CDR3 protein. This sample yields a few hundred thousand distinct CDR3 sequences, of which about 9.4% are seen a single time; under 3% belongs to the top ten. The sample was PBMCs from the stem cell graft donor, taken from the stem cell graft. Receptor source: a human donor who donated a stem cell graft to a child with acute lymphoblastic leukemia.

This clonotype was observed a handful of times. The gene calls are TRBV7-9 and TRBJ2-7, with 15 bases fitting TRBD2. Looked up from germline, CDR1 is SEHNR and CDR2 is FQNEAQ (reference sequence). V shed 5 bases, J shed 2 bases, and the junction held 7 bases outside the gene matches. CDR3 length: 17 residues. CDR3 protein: CASSTRTSGRAPYEQYF. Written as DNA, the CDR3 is TGTGCCAGCAGCACCCGGACTAGCGGGAGGGCCCCCTACGAGCAGTACTTC.

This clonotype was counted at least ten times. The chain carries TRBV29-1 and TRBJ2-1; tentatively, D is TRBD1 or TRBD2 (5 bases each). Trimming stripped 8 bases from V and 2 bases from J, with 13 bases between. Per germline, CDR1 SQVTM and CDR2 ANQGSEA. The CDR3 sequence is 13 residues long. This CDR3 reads CSFRDRTYNEQFF. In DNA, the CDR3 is TGCAGCTTCCGGGACCGAACCTACAATGAGCAGTTCTTC.

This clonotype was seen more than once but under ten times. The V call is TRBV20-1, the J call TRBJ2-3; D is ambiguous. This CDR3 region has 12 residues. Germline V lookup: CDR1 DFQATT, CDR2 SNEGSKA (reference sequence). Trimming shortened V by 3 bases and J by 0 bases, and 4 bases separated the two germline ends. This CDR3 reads CSASGSTDTQYF. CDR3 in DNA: TGCAGTGCTAGCGGGAGCACAGATACGCAGTATTTT.

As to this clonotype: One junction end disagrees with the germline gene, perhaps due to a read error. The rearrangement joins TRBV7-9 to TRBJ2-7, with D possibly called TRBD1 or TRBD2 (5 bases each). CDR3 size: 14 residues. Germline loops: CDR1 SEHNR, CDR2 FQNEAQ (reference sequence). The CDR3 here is CASSFRTGTVERYF. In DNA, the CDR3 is TGTGCCAGCAGCTTTCGCACCGGGACGGTCGAGCGGTACTTC. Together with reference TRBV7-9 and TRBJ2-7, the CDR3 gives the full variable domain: DTGVSQNPRHKITKRGQNVTFRCDPISEHNRLYWYRQTLGQGPEFLTYFQNEAQLEKSRLLSDRFSAERPKGSFSTLEIQRTEQGDSAMYLCASSFRTGTVERYFGPGTRLTVT.

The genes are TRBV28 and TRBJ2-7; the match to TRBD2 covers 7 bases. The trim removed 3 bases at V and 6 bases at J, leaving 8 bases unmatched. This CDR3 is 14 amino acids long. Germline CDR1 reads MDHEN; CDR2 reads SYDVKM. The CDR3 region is CASSLSLAVVEQYF. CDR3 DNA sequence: TGTGCCAGCAGTTTGTCGCTAGCGGTCGTCGAGCAGTACTTC.

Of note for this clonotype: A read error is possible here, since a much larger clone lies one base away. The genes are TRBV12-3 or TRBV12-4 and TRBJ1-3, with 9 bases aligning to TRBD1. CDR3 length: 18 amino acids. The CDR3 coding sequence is TGTGCCAGTCAGCCGGGACAGGGTCCTCTCCGCTCTGGAACCACCATATATTTT. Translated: CASQPGQGPLRSGTTIYF.

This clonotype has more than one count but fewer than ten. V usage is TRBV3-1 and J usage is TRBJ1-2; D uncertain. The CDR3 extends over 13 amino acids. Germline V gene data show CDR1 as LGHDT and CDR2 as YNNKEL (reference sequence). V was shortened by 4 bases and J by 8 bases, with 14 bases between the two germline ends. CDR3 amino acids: CASSPPAERGYTF. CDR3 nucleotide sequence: TGTGCCAGCAGCCCCCCGGCAGAGCGAGGCTACACCTTC.

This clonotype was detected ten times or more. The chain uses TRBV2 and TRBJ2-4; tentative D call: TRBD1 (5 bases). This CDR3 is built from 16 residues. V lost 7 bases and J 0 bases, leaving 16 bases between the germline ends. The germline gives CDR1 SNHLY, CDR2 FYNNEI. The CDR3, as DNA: TGTGCCAGCACGAGCAGGGCCACAATAGCCAAAAACATTCAGTACTTC. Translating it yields CASTSRATIAKNIQYF.

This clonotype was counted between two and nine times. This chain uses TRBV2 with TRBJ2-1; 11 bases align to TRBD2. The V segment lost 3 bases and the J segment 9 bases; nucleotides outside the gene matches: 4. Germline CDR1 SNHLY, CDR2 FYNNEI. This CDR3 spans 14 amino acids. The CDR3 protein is CASSETSGTPEQFF. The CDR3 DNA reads TGTGCCAGCAGTGAGACTAGCGGGACCCCTGAGCAGTTCTTC.

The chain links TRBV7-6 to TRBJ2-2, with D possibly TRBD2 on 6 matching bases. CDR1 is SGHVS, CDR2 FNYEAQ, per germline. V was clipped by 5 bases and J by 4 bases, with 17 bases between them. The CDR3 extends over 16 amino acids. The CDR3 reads CASSPRSRESTGELFF. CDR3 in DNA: TGTGCCAGCAGCCCGAGGTCCCGGGAGTCCACCGGGGAGCTGTTTTTT. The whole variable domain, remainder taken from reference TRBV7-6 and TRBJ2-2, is GAGVSQSPRYKVTKRGQDVALRCDPISGHVSLYWYRQALGQGPEFLTYFNYEAQQDKSGLPNDRFSAERPEGSISTLTIQRTEQRDSAMYRCASSPRSRESTGELFFGEGSRLTVL.

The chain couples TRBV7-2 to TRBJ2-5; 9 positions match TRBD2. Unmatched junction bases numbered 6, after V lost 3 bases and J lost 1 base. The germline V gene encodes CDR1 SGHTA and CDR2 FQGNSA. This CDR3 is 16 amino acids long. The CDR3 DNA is TGTGCCAGCAGCTTTCCGGGACTAGCCTTCCAAGAGACCCAGTACTTC. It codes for CASSFPGLAFQETQYF.

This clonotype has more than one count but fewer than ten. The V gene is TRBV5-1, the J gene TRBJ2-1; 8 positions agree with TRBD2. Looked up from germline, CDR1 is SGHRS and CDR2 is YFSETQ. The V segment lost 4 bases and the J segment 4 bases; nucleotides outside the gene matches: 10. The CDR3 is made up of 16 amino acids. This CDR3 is CASSPGGLALYNEQFF. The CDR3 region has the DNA TGCGCCAGCAGCCCCGGAGGACTAGCACTGTACAATGAGCAGTTCTTC.

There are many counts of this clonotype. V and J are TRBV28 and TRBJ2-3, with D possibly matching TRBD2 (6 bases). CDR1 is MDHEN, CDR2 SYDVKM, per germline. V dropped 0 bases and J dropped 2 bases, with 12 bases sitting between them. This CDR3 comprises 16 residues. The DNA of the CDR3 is TGTGCCAGCAGTTTATGGACCGGGACTCACACAGATACGCAGTATTTT. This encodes CASSLWTGTHTDTQYF.

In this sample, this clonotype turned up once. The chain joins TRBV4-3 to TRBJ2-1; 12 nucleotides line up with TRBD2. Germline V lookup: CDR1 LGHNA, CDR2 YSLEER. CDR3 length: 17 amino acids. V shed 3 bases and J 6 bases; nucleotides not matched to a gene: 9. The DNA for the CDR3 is TGCGCCAGCAGCCACCGACTAGCGGGGGCCGAGGCCAATGAGCAGTTCTTC. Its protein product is CASSHRLAGAEANEQFF.

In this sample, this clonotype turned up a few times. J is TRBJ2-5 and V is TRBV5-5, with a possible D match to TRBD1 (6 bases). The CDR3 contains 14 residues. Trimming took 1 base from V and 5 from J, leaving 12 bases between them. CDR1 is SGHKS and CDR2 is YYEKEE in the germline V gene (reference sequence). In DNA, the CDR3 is TGTGCCAGCAGCTTGAACACCCAGGGGGAGACCCAGTACTTC. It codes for CASSLNTQGETQYF.

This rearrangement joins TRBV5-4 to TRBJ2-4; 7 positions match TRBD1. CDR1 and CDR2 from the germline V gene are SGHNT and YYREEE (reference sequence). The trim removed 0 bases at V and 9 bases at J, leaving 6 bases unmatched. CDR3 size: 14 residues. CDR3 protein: CASSLGQGRGIQYF. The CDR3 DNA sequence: TGTGCCAGCAGCTTGGGACAGGGCAGGGGCATTCAGTACTTC.

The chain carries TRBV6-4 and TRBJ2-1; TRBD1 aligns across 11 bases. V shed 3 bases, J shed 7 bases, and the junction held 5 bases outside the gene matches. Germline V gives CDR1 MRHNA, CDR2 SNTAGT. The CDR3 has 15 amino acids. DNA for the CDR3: TGTGCCAGCAGTGAAGGGGACAGGGGGTCTAATGAGCAGTTCTTC. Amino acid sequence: CASSEGDRGSNEQFF.

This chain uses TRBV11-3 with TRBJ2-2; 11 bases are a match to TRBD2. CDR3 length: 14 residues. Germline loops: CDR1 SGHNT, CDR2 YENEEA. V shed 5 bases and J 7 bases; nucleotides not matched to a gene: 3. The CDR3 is CASSVLAGGGELFF. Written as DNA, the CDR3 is TGTGCCAGCAGCGTCCTAGCGGGGGGCGGGGAGCTGTTTTTT. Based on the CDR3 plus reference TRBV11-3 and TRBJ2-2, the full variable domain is EAGVVQSPRYKIIEKKQPVAFWCNPISGHNTLYWYLQNLGQGPELLIRYENEEAVDDSQLPKDRFSAERLKGVDSTLKIQPAELGDSAVYLCASSVLAGGGELFFGEGSRLTVL.

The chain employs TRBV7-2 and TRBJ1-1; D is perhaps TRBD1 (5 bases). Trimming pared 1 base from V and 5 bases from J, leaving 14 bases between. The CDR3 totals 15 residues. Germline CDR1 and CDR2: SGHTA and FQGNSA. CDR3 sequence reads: CASSLDAGFLTEAFF. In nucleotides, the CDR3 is TGTGCCAGCAGCTTAGACGCAGGGTTCTTAACTGAAGCTTTCTTT.

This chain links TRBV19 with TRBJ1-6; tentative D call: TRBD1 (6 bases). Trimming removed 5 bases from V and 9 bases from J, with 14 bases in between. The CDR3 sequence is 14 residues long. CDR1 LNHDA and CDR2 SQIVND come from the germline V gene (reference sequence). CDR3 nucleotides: TGTGCCAGTAGTTCTCCAGGGGAAAGTTCACCCCTCCACTTT. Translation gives CASSSPGESSPLHF.

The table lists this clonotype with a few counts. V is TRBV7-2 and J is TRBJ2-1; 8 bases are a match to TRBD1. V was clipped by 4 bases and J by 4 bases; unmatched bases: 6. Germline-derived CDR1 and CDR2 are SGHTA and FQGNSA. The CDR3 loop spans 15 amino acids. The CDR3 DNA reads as TGTGCCAGCAGCTCCATGGACAGGGCGTACAATGAGCAGTTCTTC. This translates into CASSSMDRAYNEQFF.

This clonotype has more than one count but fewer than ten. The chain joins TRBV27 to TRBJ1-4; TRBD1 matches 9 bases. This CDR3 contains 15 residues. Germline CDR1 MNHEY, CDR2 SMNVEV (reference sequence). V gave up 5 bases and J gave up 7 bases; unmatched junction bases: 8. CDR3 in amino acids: CASSPGTGLSEKLFF. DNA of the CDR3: TGTGCCAGCAGTCCAGGGACAGGGCTGAGTGAAAAACTGTTTTTT. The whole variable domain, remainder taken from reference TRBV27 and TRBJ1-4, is EAQVTQNPRYLITVTGKKLTVTCSQNMNHEYMSWYRQDPGLGLRQIYYSMNVEVTDKGDVPEGYKVSRKEKRNFPLILESPSPNQTSLYFCASSPGTGLSEKLFFGSGTQLSVL.